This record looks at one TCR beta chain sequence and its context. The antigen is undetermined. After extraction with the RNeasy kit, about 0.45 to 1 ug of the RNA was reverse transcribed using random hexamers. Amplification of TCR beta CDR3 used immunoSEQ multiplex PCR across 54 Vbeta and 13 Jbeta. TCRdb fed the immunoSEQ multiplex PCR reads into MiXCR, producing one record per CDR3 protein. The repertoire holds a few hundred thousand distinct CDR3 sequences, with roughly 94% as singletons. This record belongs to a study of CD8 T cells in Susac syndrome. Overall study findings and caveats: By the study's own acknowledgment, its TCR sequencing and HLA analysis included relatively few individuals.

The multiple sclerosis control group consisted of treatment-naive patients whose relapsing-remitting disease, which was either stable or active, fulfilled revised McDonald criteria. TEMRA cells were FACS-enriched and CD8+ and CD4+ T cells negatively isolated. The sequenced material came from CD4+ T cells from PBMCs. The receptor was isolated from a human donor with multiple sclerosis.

CDR3 amino acids: CSVPLITGYTF. CDR3 nucleotides: TGCAGCGTCCCCCTTATAACGGGCTACACCTTC. V is TRBV29-1 and J is TRBJ1-2; D unresolved. The CDR3 has 11 amino acids. CDR1 is SQVTM and CDR2 is ANQGSEA in the germline V gene. V was clipped by 6 bases and J by 8 bases, with 13 bases between them.